The 20 T cell receptor beta chains below come from one sample, sequenced in a study of blood T cell repertoires in COVID-19. The data were produced by immunoSEQ multiplex PCR, yet TCRdb's version contains in-frame clones alone and is incomplete. The sample shows about 160,000 clones, approximately 88% of them seen only once. Sample: peripheral blood. The source is a woman aged 60-75 years who had recovered from COVID-19.

The chain carries TRBV3-1 (or the pseudogene TRBV3-2) and TRBJ2-5; the match to TRBD2 covers 14 bases. The CDR3 extends over 19 amino acids. CDR1 and CDR2 from the germline V gene are LGHDT and YNNKEL (reference sequence). V lost 0 bases, J lost 3 bases, and 9 bases stayed unmatched. The CDR3 loop is CASSQDSGTSGGQKETQYF. CDR3 coding DNA: TGTGCCAGCAGCCAAGATTCCGGGACTAGCGGGGGCCAAAAAGAGACCCAGTACTTC.

J is TRBJ2-2 and V is TRBV7-6, with 7 bases matching TRBD1. The CDR3 totals 15 residues. J lost 0 bases, V lost 11 bases, and 9 bases had no gene match. The germline gives CDR1 SGHVS, CDR2 FNYEAQ. The CDR3 DNA reads as TGTGCCGTTGGAAAGGGGGCGACGAACACCGGGGAGCTGTTTTTT. Translating it yields CAVGKGATNTGELFF.

This chain joins TRBV7-7 and TRBJ2-1; D is perhaps TRBD1 (5 bases). V was clipped by 5 bases and J by 0 bases, with 11 bases between them. CDR1 and CDR2 from the germline V gene are SSHAT and FNYEAQ (reference sequence). The CDR3 has 15 amino acids. CDR3 amino acids: CASSRTPFSYNEQFF. The CDR3 nucleotides are TGTGCCAGCAGCCGGACACCGTTCTCCTACAATGAGCAGTTCTTC.

The CDR3 DNA reads TGTGCCAGCATTCGGGGTATGGGTGGCTACACCTTC. It specifies CASIRGMGGYTF. The V and J genes are TRBV2 and TRBJ1-2; no clear D gene. The CDR3 runs 12 residues. Germline CDR1 reads SNHLY; CDR2 reads FYNNEI. V dropped 7 bases and J dropped 7 bases, with 13 bases sitting between them.

The chain joins TRBV6-1 to TRBJ1-3; TRBD1 aligns across 8 bases. Germline CDR1 reads MNHNS; CDR2 reads SASEGT. J gave up 4 bases and V 0 bases, and 5 bases lay outside the gene matches. This CDR3 has 16 residues. CDR3 sequence reads: CASSEASTGVGNTIYF. The CDR3 DNA is TGTGCCAGCAGTGAAGCCTCGACAGGGGTCGGAAACACCATATATTTT.

The J gene is TRBJ1-3, the V gene TRBV7-2, with 7 positions matching TRBD1. Trimming took 5 bases from V and 4 from J; bases not matched to a gene: 11. Germline V lookup: CDR1 SGHTA, CDR2 FQGNSA. The CDR3 consists of 16 residues. The CDR3 region has the DNA TGTGCCAGCAGCCCCTCACTCGGGACAGCCGGAAACACCATATATTTT. Amino acid sequence: CASSPSLGTAGNTIYF.

The rearrangement uses TRBV19 and TRBJ2-2; D is possibly TRBD2 (6 bases). Germline values: CDR1 LNHDA, CDR2 SQIVND (reference sequence). The CDR3 consists of 13 residues. V was trimmed by 4 bases and J by 8 bases, leaving 11 bases between them. CDR3 coding DNA: TGTGCCAGTAGTACGGGACTGTCTGGGGAGCTGTTTTTT. This codes for CASSTGLSGELFF. The full variable domain, completed using reference TRBV19 and TRBJ2-2, is DGGITQSPKYLFRKEGQNVTLSCEQNLNHDAMYWYRQDPGQGLRLIYYSQIVNDFQKGDIAEGYSVSREKKESFPLTVTSAQKNPTAFYLCASSTGLSGELFFGEGSRLTVL.

This clone was seen once. This chain uses TRBV19 with TRBJ1-5; 8 bases map to TRBD1. The germline V gene encodes CDR1 LNHDA and CDR2 SQIVND (reference sequence). CDR3 length: 15 amino acids. With V trimmed by 6 bases and J by 6 bases, 10 bases remained unmatched. The CDR3 bases are TGTGCCAGTAGAACGACAGGGGCTTATTTTCAGCCCCAGCATTTT. Translating gives CASRTTGAYFQPQHF.

The chain is built from TRBV4-3 and TRBJ2-3; D is ambiguous. V lost 0 bases, J lost 7 bases, and 8 bases lay in between. Germline CDR1 reads LGHNA; CDR2 reads YSLEER. The CDR3 loop spans 13 amino acids. The CDR3 DNA reads as TGCGCCAGCAGCCAAGATACCAGAAATACGCAGTATTTT. This translates into CASSQDTRNTQYF.

This chain joins TRBV29-1 and TRBJ2-5; possible D gene TRBD2, 6 bases. Per germline, CDR1 SQVTM and CDR2 ANQGSEA. The CDR3 runs 13 residues. V lost 7 bases, J lost 4 bases, and 16 bases lay in between. The DNA of the CDR3 is TGCAGCGGAGGAGGAGGGTCAGGAGAGACCCAGTACTTC. Protein product: CSGGGGSGETQYF.

This chain links TRBV10-3 with TRBJ2-7, with D possibly TRBD1 on 6 matching bases. The V end was cut by 3 bases, the J end by 4 bases, with 13 bases between. CDR1 and CDR2 (germline): ENHRY, SYGVKD. There are 14 residues in the CDR3. The CDR3 nucleotides read TGTGCCATCAGTGAATACCGAGGGGGTTACGAGCAGTACTTC. Protein sequence: CAISEYRGGYEQYF.

The chain uses TRBV6-5 and TRBJ1-1; 8 positions agree with TRBD1. Germline V gene lookup returns CDR1 MNHEY and CDR2 SVGAGI. There are 14 residues in the CDR3. J lost 3 bases, V lost 6 bases, and 6 bases had no gene match. The CDR3 bases are TGTGCCAGCAGATCAGGGGGCGCCCACACTGAAGCTTTCTTT. This sequence encodes CASRSGGAHTEAFF.

The chain combines TRBV5-8 with TRBJ1-1; D gene uncertain. The germline CDR1 and CDR2 sequences are SGHTS and YDEGEE. The length of the CDR3 is 14 residues. Trimming cost V 4 bases and J 4 bases, with 14 bases left between them. The CDR3 DNA reads TGTGCCAGCAGCCTCCTCCTGAGCGGCACTGAAGCTTTCTTT. Protein: CASSLLLSGTEAFF. Full variable domain (missing parts from reference TRBV5-8 and TRBJ1-1): EAGVTQSPTHLIKTRGQQATLRCSPISGHTSVYWYQQALGLGLQFLLWYDEGEERNRGNFPPRFSGRQFPNYSSELNVNALELEDSALYLCASSLLLSGTEAFFGQGTRLTVV.

V and J are TRBV28 and TRBJ1-2; 11 positions agree with TRBD1. V trimming: 8 bases; J trimming: 6 bases; junction bases outside the gene matches: 5. The CDR3 length is 13 residues. Germline CDR1 and CDR2: MDHEN and SYDVKM. CDR3 nucleotides: TGTGCCAGCCACCCGGGACAGGGGGATGGCTACACCTTC. Protein sequence: CASHPGQGDGYTF.

The rearrangement links TRBV28 to TRBJ2-3; 9 bases map to TRBD2. Germline trimming cut 3 bases from V and 4 bases from J; bases unmatched to any gene: 11. The CDR3 contains 17 residues. Germline V gene lookup returns CDR1 MDHEN and CDR2 SYDVKM. The CDR3 sequence: CASSFAHSAGGPDTQYF. CDR3 DNA sequence: TGTGCCAGCAGTTTTGCCCACTCAGCGGGGGGTCCAGATACGCAGTATTTT. Full variable domain (rest looked up from reference TRBV28 and TRBJ2-3): DVKVTQSSRYLVKRTGEKVFLECVQDMDHENMFWYRQDPGLGLRLIYFSYDVKMKEKGDIPEGYSVSREKKERFSLILESASTNQTSMYLCASSFAHSAGGPDTQYFGPGTRLTVL.

The chain recombines TRBV27 with TRBJ2-7; 10 nucleotides align to TRBD1. CDR3 length: 17 amino acids. V was pared by 1 base and J by 3 bases, with 9 bases of the junction left unmatched. Germline assignment: CDR1 MNHEY and CDR2 SMNVEV (reference sequence). CDR3 residues: CASSLLQRTGGFYEQYF. The CDR3 nucleotides read TGTGCCAGCAGTTTATTACAGCGGACAGGGGGATTCTACGAGCAGTACTTC.

This chain links TRBV11-2 with TRBJ1-3; possible D gene TRBD1, 5 bases. CDR3 length: 14 amino acids. V lost 8 bases and J lost 2, with 13 bases in between. Looked up from germline, CDR1 is SGHAT and CDR2 is FQNNGV. In DNA, the CDR3 is TGTGCCAGCGCCACAGGCCAGCCTGGAAACACCATATATTTT. Translating gives CASATGQPGNTIYF.

This clone was seen a few times. The chain carries TRBV5-1 and TRBJ2-5; 8 bases fit TRBD2. Germline V gene sequence: CDR1 SGHRS, CDR2 YFSETQ. V dropped 4 bases and J dropped 4; count of bases not matched to a gene: 6. The CDR3 is 14 residues long. The CDR3 reads CASSPRGAGETQYF. DNA for the CDR3: TGCGCCAGCAGCCCGCGGGGGGCGGGAGAGACCCAGTACTTC.

The chain recombines TRBV3-1 (or the pseudogene TRBV3-2) with TRBJ2-6; the D gene is possibly TRBD2 (6 bases). In germline, CDR1 is LGHDT, CDR2 YNNKEL (reference sequence). Trimming shortened V by 11 bases and J by 1 base, and 9 bases separated the two germline ends. The length of the CDR3 is 13 residues. CDR3 nucleotides: TGTGCCGGAGGGTTTTCTGGGGCCAACGTCCTGACTTTC. Protein product: CAGGFSGANVLTF.

V gene TRBV5-1 combines with J gene TRBJ2-2; perhaps TRBD2 as D (5 bases). CDR3 length: 12 amino acids. The germline CDR1 and CDR2 sequences are SGHRS and YFSETQ. Trimming cost V 6 bases and J 8 bases, with 11 bases left between them. The DNA for the CDR3 is TGCGCCAGCATTGGGAGAGTTGGGGAGCTGTTTTTT. Its protein product is CASIGRVGELFF.